A selection of T cell receptor beta chains follows, all from one sample in a study of cytomegalovirus exposure and HLA in healthy donors. The assay was immunoSEQ multiplex PCR, and TCRdb's table has in-frame clones only and misses some. The top ten clones hold 13% of a sample with approximately 190,000 clones, roughly 82% of them seen once. The source material was PBMCs. The receptors were sampled from a woman aged 30 to 39 in good health and CMV-seropositive. The CDR3 runs from the conserved cysteine through the conserved F or W. The D gene is left open where the match is weak. For some rows the clone size is stated as once, few or many, or as a class when expanded; others skip it.

.	TRBV29-1	.	TRBJ1-1	TGCAGCGTTAGGTTTCGGGACACTGAAGCTTTCTTT	CSVRFRDTEAFF
.	TRBV7-2	TRBD1	TRBJ2-7	TGTGCCAGCAGCTTAGAGGACAGGGGGAACGAGCAGTACTTC	CASSLEDRGNEQYF
.	TRBV5-1	.	TRBJ2-7	TGCGCCAGCAGCTTGGCCGGGGATTCCTACGAGCAGTACTTC	CASSLAGDSYEQYF
.	TRBV11-2	TRBD2	TRBJ2-4	TGTGCCAGCAGCTATGGGGAGGGGGCCAAAAACATTCAGTACTTC	CASSYGEGAKNIQYF
.	TRBV7-8	TRBD1	TRBJ1-1	TGTGCCAGCAGCTATGGACAGGGGGTGACTGAAGCTTTCTTT	CASSYGQGVTEAFF
.	TRBV9	.	TRBJ2-1	TGTGCCAGCAGCGTAGCTTGGGGCGGCCTCTCCTACAATGAGCAGTTCTTC	CASSVAWGGLSYNEQFF
.	TRBV15	TRBD2	TRBJ2-7	TGTGCCACCAGCCGAAGGGGTAGCGGGAGCTACGAGCAGTACTTC	CATSRRGSGSYEQYF
.	TRBV2	TRBD1	TRBJ2-1	TGTGCCACCCATCGGGACAGGGGTGTTGGCAATGAGCAGTTCTTC	CATHRDRGVGNEQFF
once	TRBV19	TRBD1	TRBJ1-1	TGTGCCAGTAGTTCCGGGGGACAGGTTTTTGGAGGTACTGAAGCTTTCTTT	CASSSGGQVFGGTEAFF
.	TRBV4-2	.	TRBJ2-1	TGTGCCAGCAGCCAAGGCTTGACGGGGAATGAGCAGTTCTTC	CASSQGLTGNEQFF
.	TRBV29-1	.	TRBJ1-1	TGCAGCGTCGACAGGCGGATGAACACTGAAGCTTTCTTT	CSVDRRMNTEAFF
.	TRBV5-1	.	TRBJ1-1	TGCGCCAGCAGCTTGGAGGTTCAGGTGGGGAGGGGCACTGAAGCTTTCTTT	CASSLEVQVGRGTEAFF
.	TRBV7-3	.	TRBJ2-5	TGTGCCAGCAGCTTAGGGCCCCAAGAGACCCAGTACTTC	CASSLGPQETQYF
.	TRBV5-1	.	TRBJ1-1	TGCGCCAGCAGCGTCTTAGATGCGGACACTGAAGCTTTCTTT	CASSVLDADTEAFF
.	TRBV5-4	TRBD2	TRBJ2-5	TGTGCCAGCAGCCTATCTAGCGGGAGGGCCCTCGGGGGCGAGACCCAGTACTTC	CASSLSSGRALGGETQYF
.	TRBV28	TRBD2	TRBJ2-7	TGTGCCAGCAGTGAAGCGGGAGGCTTCTCCTACGAGCAGTACTTC	CASSEAGGFSYEQYF
many	TRBV6-1	.	TRBJ1-2	TGTGCCAGCATTTTCGGTTTGAAGGGGTCCTATGGCTACACCTTC	CASIFGLKGSYGYTF